This T cell receptor (beta chain) was captured in a study of blood T cell repertoires in COVID-19. Study-wide background: Samples came from the United States, Italy and Spain, spanning acute and convalescent COVID-19. PBMCs, B-cell-depleted T cells, or T cells provided the cDNA or gDNA that made up the material.

Original methodology: Amplification with reference gene primers provided the estimates of nucleated cell counts. Sequencing used immunoSEQ multiplex PCR; TCRdb keeps in-frame clones, though not all of them. That table is the source of V, J and clone size, and D and trimming were worked out from the DNA. In the table there are some 130,000 clones, approximately 89% of which are singletons. This TCR derives from a middle-aged man with acute or convalescent COVID-19. Sequencing used peripheral blood.

The DNA of the CDR3 is TGTGCCACATCGCCCACAGGCAGCAATCAGCCCCAGCATTTT. Translated: CATSPTGSNQPQHF. The J gene is TRBJ1-5, the V gene TRBV2; D might be TRBD1 (5 bases). Deletions cut 10 bases from V and 1 base from J, with 14 bases between. Germline CDR1 reads SNHLY; CDR2 reads FYNNEI. The CDR3 spans 14 residues.